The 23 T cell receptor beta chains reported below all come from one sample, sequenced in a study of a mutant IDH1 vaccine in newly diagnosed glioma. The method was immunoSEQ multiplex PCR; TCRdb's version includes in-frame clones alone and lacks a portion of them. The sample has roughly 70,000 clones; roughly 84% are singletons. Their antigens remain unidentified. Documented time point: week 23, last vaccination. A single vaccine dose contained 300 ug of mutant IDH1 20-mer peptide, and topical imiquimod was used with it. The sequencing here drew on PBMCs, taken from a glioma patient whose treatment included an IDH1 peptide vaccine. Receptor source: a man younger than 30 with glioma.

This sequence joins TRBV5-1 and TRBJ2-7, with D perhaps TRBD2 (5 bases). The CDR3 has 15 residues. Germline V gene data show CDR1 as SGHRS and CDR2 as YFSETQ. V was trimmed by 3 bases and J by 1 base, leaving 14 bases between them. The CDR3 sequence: CASSSRVTASYEQYF. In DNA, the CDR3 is TGCGCCAGCAGCTCGAGGGTGACGGCATCCTACGAGCAGTACTTC.

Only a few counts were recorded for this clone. CDR3 sequence: CSARRGAEAFF. CDR3 nucleotides: TGCAGTGCTAGAAGGGGAGCTGAAGCTTTCTTT. The gene calls are TRBV20-1 and TRBJ1-1; perhaps TRBD1 as D (5 bases). The ends were cut back, 2 bases at V and 6 bases at J, with 7 bases in the middle. The CDR3 runs 11 residues. Germline-derived CDR1 and CDR2 are DFQATT and SNEGSKA (reference sequence).

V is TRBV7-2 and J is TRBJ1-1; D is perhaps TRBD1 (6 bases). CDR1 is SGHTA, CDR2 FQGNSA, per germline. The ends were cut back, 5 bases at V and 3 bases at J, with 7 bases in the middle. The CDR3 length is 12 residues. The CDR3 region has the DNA TGTGCCAGCAGCAAGGGGGACACTGAAGCTTTCTTT. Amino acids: CASSKGDTEAFF.

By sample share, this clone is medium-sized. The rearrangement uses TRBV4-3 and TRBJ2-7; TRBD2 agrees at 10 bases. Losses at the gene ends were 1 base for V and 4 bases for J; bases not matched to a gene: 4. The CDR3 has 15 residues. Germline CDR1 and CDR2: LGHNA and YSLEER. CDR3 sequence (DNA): TGCGCCAGCAGCCAAGTAAGCGGGGGGGAGTACGAGCAGTACTTC. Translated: CASSQVSGGEYEQYF.

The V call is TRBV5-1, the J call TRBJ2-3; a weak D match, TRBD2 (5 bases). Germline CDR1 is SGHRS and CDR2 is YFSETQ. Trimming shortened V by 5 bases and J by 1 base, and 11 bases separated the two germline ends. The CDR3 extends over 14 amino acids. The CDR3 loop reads CASSLGGGTDTQYF. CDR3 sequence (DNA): TGCGCCAGCAGTCTAGGAGGCGGCACAGATACGCAGTATTTT. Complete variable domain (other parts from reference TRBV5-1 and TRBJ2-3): KAGVTQTPRYLIKTRGQQVTLSCSPISGHRSVSWYQQTPGQGLQFLFEYFSETQRNKGNFPGRFSGRQFSNSRSEMNVSTLELGDSALYLCASSLGGGTDTQYFGPGTRLTVL.

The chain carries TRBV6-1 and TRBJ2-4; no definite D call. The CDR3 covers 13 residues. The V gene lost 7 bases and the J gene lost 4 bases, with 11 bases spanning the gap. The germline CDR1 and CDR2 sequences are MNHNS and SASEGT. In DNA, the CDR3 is TGTGCCAGCAACACGGACGAAAAAAACATTCAGTACTTC. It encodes CASNTDEKNIQYF.

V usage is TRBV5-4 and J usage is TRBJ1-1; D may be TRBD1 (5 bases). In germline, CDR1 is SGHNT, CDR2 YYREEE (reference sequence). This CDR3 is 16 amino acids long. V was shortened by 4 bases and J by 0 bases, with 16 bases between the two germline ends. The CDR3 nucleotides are TGTGCCAGCAGCCTCTCCGGGACTCACATGAACACTGAAGCTTTCTTT. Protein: CASSLSGTHMNTEAFF.

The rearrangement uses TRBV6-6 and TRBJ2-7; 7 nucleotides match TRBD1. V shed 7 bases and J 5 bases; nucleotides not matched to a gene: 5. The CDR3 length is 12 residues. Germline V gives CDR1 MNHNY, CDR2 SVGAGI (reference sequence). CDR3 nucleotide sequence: TGTGCCAGCAAAAGGGGGCAGCACGAGCAGTACTTC. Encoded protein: CASKRGQHEQYF.

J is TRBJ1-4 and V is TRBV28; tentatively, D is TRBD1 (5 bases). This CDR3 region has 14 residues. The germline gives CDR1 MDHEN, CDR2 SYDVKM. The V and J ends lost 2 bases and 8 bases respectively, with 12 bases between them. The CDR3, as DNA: TGTGCCAGCAGTTTAGATCCAGGGAGAGAAAAACTGTTTTTT. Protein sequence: CASSLDPGREKLFF.

The CDR3: CASSPPGLGGEQYF. In DNA form, the CDR3 reads TGTGCCAGCAGCCCCCCGGGACTAGGGGGGGAGCAGTACTTC. The chain recombines TRBV7-9 with TRBJ2-7, with TRBD2 matching 8 bases. J gave up 7 bases and V 5 bases, and 10 bases lay outside the gene matches. The CDR3 has 14 amino acids. Germline CDR1 is SEHNR and CDR2 is FQNEAQ (reference sequence). Based on the CDR3 plus reference TRBV7-9 and TRBJ2-7, the full variable domain is DTGVSQNPRHKITKRGQNVTFRCDPISEHNRLYWYRQTLGQGPEFLTYFQNEAQLEKSRLLSDRFSAERPKGSFSTLEIQRTEQGDSAMYLCASSPPGLGGEQYFGPGTRLTVT.

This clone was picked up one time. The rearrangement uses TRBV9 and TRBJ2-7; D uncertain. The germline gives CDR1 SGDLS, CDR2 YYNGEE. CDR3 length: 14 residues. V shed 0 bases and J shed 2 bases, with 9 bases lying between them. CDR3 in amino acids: CASSVGLATYEQYF. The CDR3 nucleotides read TGTGCCAGCAGCGTAGGACTCGCCACCTACGAGCAGTACTTC.

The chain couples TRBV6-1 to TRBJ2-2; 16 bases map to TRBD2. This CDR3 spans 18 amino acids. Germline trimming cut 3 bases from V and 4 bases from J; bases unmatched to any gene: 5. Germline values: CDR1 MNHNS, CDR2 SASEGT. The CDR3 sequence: CASSDPGLAGGPTGELFF. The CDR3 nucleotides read TGTGCCAGCAGTGACCCGGGACTAGCGGGAGGGCCCACCGGGGAGCTGTTTTTT.

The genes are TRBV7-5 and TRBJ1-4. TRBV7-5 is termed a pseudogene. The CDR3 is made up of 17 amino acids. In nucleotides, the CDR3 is TGTGCCAGAAGCTTCACACACTGGAAAGCAACTAATGAAAAACTGTTTTTT. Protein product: CARSFTHWKATNEKLFF.

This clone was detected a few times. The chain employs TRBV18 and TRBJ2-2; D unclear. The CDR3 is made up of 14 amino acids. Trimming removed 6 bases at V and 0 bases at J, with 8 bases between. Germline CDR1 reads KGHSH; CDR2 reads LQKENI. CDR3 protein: CASSGTANTGELFF. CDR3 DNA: TGTGCCAGCTCGGGAACAGCGAACACCGGGGAGCTGTTTTTT. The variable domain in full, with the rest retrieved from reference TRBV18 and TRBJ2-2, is NAGVMQNPRHLVRRRGQEARLRCSPMKGHSHVYWYRQLPEEGLKFMVYLQKENIIDESGMPKERFSAEFPKEGPSILRIQQVVRGDSAAYFCASSGTANTGELFFGEGSRLTVL.

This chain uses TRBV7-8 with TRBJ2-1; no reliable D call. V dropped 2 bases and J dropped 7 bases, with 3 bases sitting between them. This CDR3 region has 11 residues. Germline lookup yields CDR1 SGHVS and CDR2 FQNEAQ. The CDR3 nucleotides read TGTGCCAGCAGCTTAAGAAATGAGCAGTTCTTC. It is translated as CASSLRNEQFF.

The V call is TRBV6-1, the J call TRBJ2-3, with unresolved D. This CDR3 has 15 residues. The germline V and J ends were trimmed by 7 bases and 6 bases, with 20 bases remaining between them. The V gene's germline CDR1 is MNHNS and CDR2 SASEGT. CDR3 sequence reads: CASNQRPRAADTQYF. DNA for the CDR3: TGTGCCAGCAACCAAAGGCCTCGGGCGGCGGATACGCAGTATTTT.

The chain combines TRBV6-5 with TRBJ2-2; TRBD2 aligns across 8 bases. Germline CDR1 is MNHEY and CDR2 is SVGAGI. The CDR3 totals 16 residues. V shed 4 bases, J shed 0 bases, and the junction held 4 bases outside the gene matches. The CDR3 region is CASSSLAEANTGELFF. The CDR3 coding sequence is TGTGCCAGCAGTTCACTAGCGGAGGCGAACACCGGGGAGCTGTTTTTT.

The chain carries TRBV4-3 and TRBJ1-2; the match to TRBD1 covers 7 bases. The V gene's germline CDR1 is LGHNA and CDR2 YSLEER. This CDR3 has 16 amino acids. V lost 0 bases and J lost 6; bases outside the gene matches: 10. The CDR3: CASSQDDRVSGNGYTF. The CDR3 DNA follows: TGCGCCAGCAGCCAAGACGACAGGGTTAGTGGGAATGGCTACACCTTC.

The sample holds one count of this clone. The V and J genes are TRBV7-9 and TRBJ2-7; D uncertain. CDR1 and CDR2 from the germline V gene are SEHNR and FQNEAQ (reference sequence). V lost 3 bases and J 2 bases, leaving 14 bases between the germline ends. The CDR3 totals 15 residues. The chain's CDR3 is CASSLRAGAPYEQYF. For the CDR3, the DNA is TGTGCCAGCAGCTTGCGTGCAGGTGCCCCCTACGAGCAGTACTTC.

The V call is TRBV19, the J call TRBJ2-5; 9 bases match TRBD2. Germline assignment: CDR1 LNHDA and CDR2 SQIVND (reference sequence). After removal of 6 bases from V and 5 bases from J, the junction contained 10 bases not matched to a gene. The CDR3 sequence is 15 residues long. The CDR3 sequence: CASRYSGLARETQYF. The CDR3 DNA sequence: TGTGCCAGTAGATACTCGGGACTAGCAAGGGAGACCCAGTACTTC. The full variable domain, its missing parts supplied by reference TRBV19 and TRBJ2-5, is DGGITQSPKYLFRKEGQNVTLSCEQNLNHDAMYWYRQDPGQGLRLIYYSQIVNDFQKGDIAEGYSVSREKKESFPLTVTSAQKNPTAFYLCASRYSGLARETQYFGPGTRLLVL.

CDR3 in amino acids: CASPATDRVGAGYTF. CDR3 DNA sequence: TGTGCCAGCCCGGCAACGGACAGGGTGGGTGCTGGCTACACCTTC. The chain is built from TRBV6-1 and TRBJ1-2; 8 nucleotides match TRBD1. Trimming removed 8 bases from V and 7 bases from J; junction bases left unmatched: 15. This CDR3 comprises 15 residues. The germline gives CDR1 MNHNS, CDR2 SASEGT.

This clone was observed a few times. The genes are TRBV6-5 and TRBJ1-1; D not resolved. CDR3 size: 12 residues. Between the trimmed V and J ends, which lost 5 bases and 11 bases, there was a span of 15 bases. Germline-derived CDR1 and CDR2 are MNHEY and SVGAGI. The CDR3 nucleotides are TGTGCCAGCAGTCCCCGCCCCAACGAGGCTTTCTTT. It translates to CASSPRPNEAFF.

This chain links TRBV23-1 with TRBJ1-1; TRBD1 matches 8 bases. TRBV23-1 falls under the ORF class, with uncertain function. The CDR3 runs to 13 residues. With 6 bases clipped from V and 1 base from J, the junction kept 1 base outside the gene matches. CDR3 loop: CASRQGENTEAFF. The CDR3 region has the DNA TGCGCCAGCAGACAGGGGGAGAACACTGAAGCTTTCTTT.